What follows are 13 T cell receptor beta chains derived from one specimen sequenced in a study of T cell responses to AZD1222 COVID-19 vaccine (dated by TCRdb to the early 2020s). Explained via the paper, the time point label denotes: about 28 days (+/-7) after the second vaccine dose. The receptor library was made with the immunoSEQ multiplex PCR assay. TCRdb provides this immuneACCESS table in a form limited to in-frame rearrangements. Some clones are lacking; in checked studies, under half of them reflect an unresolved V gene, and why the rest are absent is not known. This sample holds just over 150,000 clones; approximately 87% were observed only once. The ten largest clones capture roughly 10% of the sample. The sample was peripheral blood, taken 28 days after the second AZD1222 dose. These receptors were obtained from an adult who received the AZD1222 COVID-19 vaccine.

The CDR3 DNA reads TGTGCCAGCAGCTCCATACAGGGGTCGAATGAAGCTTTCTTT. Residues: CASSSIQGSNEAFF. The chain links TRBV5-4 to TRBJ1-1; TRBD1 matches at 7 bases. Germline CDR1 and CDR2: SGHNT and YYREEE (reference sequence). With V trimmed by 3 bases and J by 7 bases, 9 bases remained unmatched. CDR3 size: 14 residues. Full variable domain (missing parts from reference TRBV5-4 and TRBJ1-1): ETGVTQSPTHLIKTRGQQVTLRCSSQSGHNTVSWYQQALGQGPQFIFQYYREEENGRGNFPPRFSGLQFPNYSSELNVNALELDDSALYLCASSSIQGSNEAFFGQGTRLTVV.

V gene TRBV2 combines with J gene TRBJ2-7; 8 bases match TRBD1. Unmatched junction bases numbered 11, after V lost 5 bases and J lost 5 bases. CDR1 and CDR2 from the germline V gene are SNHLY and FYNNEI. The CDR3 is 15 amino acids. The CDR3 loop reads CASSKDRDRDHEQYF. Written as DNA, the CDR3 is TGTGCCAGCAGTAAGGACAGGGACCGGGACCACGAGCAGTACTTC.

The CDR3 sequence is CASSQVLREYTGELFF. In DNA, the CDR3 is TGTGCCAGCAGCCAAGTGTTGCGGGAGTATACCGGGGAGCTGTTTTTT. The rearrangement uses TRBV3-1 (or the pseudogene TRBV3-2) and TRBJ2-2, with 7 nucleotides matching TRBD2. CDR1 and CDR2 (germline): LGHDT, YNNKEL (reference sequence). J gave up 5 bases and V 1 base, and 7 bases lay outside the gene matches. The CDR3 totals 16 residues.

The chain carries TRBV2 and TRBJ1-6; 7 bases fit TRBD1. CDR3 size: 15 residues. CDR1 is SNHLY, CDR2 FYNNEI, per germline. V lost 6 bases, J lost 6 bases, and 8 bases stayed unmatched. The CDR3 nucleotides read TGTGCCAGCAGGCGAACCCGGGACAGTAATTCACCCCTCCACTTT. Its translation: CASRRTRDSNSPLHF.

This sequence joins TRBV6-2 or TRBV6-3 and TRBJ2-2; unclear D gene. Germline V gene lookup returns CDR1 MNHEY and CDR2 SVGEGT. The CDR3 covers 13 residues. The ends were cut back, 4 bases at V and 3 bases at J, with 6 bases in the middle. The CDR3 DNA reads TGTGCCAGCAGTTCCAGTCACACCGGGGAGCTGTTTTTT. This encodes CASSSSHTGELFF.

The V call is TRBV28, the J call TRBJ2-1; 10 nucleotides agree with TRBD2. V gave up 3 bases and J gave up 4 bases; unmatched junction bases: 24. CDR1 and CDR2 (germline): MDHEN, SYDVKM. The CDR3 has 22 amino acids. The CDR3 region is CASSFPTRTSGPKRGGYNEQFF. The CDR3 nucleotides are TGTGCCAGCAGTTTCCCGACCCGGACTAGCGGCCCAAAGAGGGGAGGTTACAATGAGCAGTTCTTC.

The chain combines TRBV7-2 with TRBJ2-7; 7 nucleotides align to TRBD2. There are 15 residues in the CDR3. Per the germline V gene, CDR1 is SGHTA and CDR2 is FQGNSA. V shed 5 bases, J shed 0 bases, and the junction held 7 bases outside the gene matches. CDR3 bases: TGTGCCAGCAGCACGAGCGGGGCCTTCTCCTACGAGCAGTACTTC. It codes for CASSTSGAFSYEQYF. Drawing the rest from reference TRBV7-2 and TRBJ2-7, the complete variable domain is GAGVSQSPSNKVTEKGKDVELRCDPISGHTALYWYRQSLGQGLEFLIYFQGNSAPDKSGLPSDRFSAERTGGSVSTLTIQRTQQEDSAVYLCASSTSGAFSYEQYFGPGTRLTVT.

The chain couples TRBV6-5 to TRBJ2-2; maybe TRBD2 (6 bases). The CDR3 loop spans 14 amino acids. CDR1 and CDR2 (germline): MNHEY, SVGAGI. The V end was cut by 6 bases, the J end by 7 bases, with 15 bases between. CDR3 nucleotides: TGTGCCAGCAGGCGGGGAGTCCAAATCGGGGAGCTGTTTTTT. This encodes CASRRGVQIGELFF.

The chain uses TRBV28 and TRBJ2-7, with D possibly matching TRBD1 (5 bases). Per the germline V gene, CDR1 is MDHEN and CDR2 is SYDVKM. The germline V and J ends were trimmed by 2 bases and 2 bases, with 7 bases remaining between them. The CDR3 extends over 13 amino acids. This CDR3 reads CASSLGAAYEQYF. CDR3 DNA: TGTGCCAGCAGTTTAGGGGCGGCCTACGAGCAGTACTTC.

The CDR3 region has the DNA TGTGCCATCAGTGAGTCGGGAGCGGGAGGGAAGGATGAGCAGTTCTTC. This gives the protein CAISESGAGGKDEQFF. This sequence joins TRBV10-3 and TRBJ2-1, with 10 bases that match TRBD2. With V trimmed by 0 bases and J by 8 bases, 7 bases remained unmatched. The CDR3 contains 16 residues. Per the germline V gene, CDR1 is ENHRY and CDR2 is SYGVKD.

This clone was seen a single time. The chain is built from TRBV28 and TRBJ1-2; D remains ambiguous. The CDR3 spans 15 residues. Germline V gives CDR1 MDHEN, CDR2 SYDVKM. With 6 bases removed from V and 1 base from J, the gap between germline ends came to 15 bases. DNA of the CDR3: TGTGCCAGCAGCCCGAGGGCAGCTGATAACTATGGCTACACCTTC. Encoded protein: CASSPRAADNYGYTF.

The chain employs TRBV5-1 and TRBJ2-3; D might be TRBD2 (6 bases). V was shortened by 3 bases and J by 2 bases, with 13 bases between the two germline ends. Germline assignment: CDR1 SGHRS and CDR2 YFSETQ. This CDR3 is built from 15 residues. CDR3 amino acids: CASSSRSGYTDTQYF. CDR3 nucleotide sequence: TGCGCCAGCAGCTCTCGTAGCGGTTACACAGATACGCAGTATTTT.

The CDR3 spells CAWSVGGYGNTIYF. CDR3 DNA sequence: TGTGCCTGGAGTGTAGGGGGGTATGGAAACACCATATATTTT. V gene TRBV30 combines with J gene TRBJ1-3; the D gene is possibly TRBD1 (6 bases). Trimming cost V 0 bases and J 3 bases, with 9 bases left between them. The CDR3 totals 14 residues. Germline V gives CDR1 GTSNPN, CDR2 SVGIG (reference sequence). The variable domain in full, completed from reference TRBV30 and TRBJ1-3, reads SQTIHQWPATLVQPVGSPLSLECTVEGTSNPNLYWYRQAAGRGLQLLFYSVGIGQISSEVPQNLSASRPQDRQFILSSKKLLLSDSGFYLCAWSVGGYGNTIYFGEGSWLTVV.